This T cell receptor (beta chain) was obtained from a study of control samples from healthy donors and cancer patients. Measured with immunoSEQ multiplex PCR; TCRdb has only the in-frame clones, and not every one. This table holds 110,000 or so clones, roughly four fifths found once. Trimming left V 3 bases short and J 2 bases short, with 18 bases between. The V gene's germline CDR1 is SGDLS and CDR2 YYNGEE. CDR3 length equals 17 residues. The source is a man aged 18 to 29 in good health. The rearrangement joins TRBV9 to TRBJ2-1; D may be TRBD1 (5 bases). The material sequenced was blood. DNA of the CDR3: TGTGCCAGCAGCGCCAAAACAGGTTCTCAACCCTACAATGAGCAGTTCTTC. Protein product: CASSAKTGSQPYNEQFF.